This T cell receptor (beta chain) derives from a study of T cells in Graves' hyperthyroidism and ophthalmopathy. Findings and caveats of the study: Ophthalmopathy was told apart from stable hyperthyroidism by a 13 V-J model.

The CDR3 is 14 amino acids. V was clipped by 3 bases and J by 6 bases, with 15 bases between them. CDR1 is MDHEN and CDR2 is SYDVKM in the germline V gene. Many counts were recorded for this clonotype. The antigen is unknown. Researchers amplified the TCR beta CDR3 regions from RNA transcripts. The study used the HTBI primer set for a first-round RT-PCR of the TCR CDR3. TCRdb ran MiXCR on the multiplex PCR reads and lists one entry per CDR3 protein. The table records 700,000 or so distinct CDR3 sequences, about 15% of them present only once. Researchers defined stable Graves' hyperthyroidism as no ophthalmopathy progression within 18 months.

The J gene is TRBJ2-7, the V gene TRBV28; D is perhaps TRBD1 (6 bases). Sequencing was carried out using blood. The TCR was taken from a man between 18 and 29 years old with Graves' hyperthyroidism. CDR3 in amino acids: CASSFMGAGVEQYF. CDR3 DNA sequence: TGTGCCAGCAGTTTTATGGGGGCTGGGGTCGAGCAGTACTTC. Full variable domain (outside the CDR3, taken from reference TRBV28 and TRBJ2-7): DVKVTQSSRYLVKRTGEKVFLECVQDMDHENMFWYRQDPGLGLRLIYFSYDVKMKEKGDIPEGYSVSREKKERFSLILESASTNQTSMYLCASSFMGAGVEQYFGPGTRLTVT.